This T cell receptor beta chain was sequenced during a study of monozygotic twins with inflammatory bowel disease. General observations from the study: IBD patients shared fewer clonotypes with other individuals than healthy twins, especially patients with disease activity signs. IBD patients showed reduced TCRbeta diversity (inverse Simpson) versus healthy co-twins.

Germline V lookup: CDR1 LGHNA, CDR2 YNFKEQ. The CDR3 covers 15 residues. Notes on this clonotype: As yet, its antigen is unknown.

TCRdb re-called the 5' RACE reads and catalogs CDR3 proteins one per entry, DNA excluded. The sample table sets out roughly 320,000 distinct CDR3 sequences. A 2.5 ml blood sample was drawn per donor. Source material: blood. V is TRBV4-2 and J is TRBJ2-1. The clonotype originates from a human donor with ulcerative colitis or Crohn's disease, or a healthy co-twin of an affected twin (not recorded which). The CDR3 loop reads CASSQVGQGYNEQFF.